These 11 T cell receptor beta chains share one sample of origin, sequenced in a study of cytomegalovirus exposure and HLA in healthy donors. The PCR ran on 60 Vbeta and 13 Jbeta primers. The protocol was immunoSEQ multiplex PCR, while the TCRdb copy is restricted to in-frame clones and leaves out a portion. This sample has roughly 290,000 clones, with around 90% found just once. The specimen was PBMCs. Receptors originate from a woman younger than 35 in good health and CMV-seronegative.

This sequence joins TRBV10-3 and TRBJ2-1, with unresolved D. Germline V gene sequence: CDR1 ENHRY, CDR2 SYGVKD. CDR3 length equals 14 residues. Trimming took 6 bases from V and 2 from J, leaving 11 bases between them. CDR3 in amino acids: CAIRPGAAYNEQFF. DNA for the CDR3: TGTGCCATCAGACCCGGAGCTGCCTACAATGAGCAGTTCTTC.

This chain joins TRBV13 and TRBJ1-1; tentative D call: TRBD1 (5 bases). The V gene lost 3 bases and the J gene lost 1 base, with 12 bases spanning the gap. CDR1 and CDR2 (germline): PRHDT, FYEKMQ (reference sequence). CDR3 size: 15 residues. The CDR3 DNA sequence: TGTGCCAGCAGCTTTCAGGAACAGGCGAACACTGAAGCTTTCTTT. Amino acids: CASSFQEQANTEAFF.

V is TRBV4-1 and J is TRBJ1-3, with unresolved D. The CDR3 has 14 residues. Germline assignment: CDR1 MGHRA and CDR2 YSYEKL. Trimming stripped 4 bases from V and 0 bases from J, with 7 bases between. DNA for the CDR3: TGCGCCAGCAGCCGACTTCTCTCTGGAAACACCATATATTTT. As protein: CASSRLLSGNTIYF.

The V and J genes are TRBV6-5 and TRBJ1-2; TRBD1 matches at 7 bases. The CDR3 is 16 amino acids. Unmatched junction bases numbered 11, after V lost 0 bases and J lost 7 bases. CDR1 is MNHEY and CDR2 is SVGAGI in the germline V gene. Here the CDR3 reads CASSYSGGRGVGGYTF. In DNA, the CDR3 is TGTGCCAGCAGTTACTCAGGGGGCAGGGGGGTGGGTGGCTACACCTTC.

The chain uses TRBV12-5 and TRBJ2-5; D is undetermined. The V end was cut by 4 bases, the J end by 1 base, with 7 bases between. The CDR3 has 13 amino acids. Germline CDR1 reads LGHNT; CDR2 reads FRNRAP. The CDR3 nucleotides are TGTGCTAGTGGTTCCTTCCCCCAAGAGACCCAGTACTTC. Its translation: CASGSFPQETQYF. Full variable domain (missing parts from reference TRBV12-5 and TRBJ2-5): DARVTQTPRHKVTEMGQEVTMRCQPILGHNTVFWYRQTMMQGLELLAYFRNRAPLDDSGMPKDRFSAEMPDATLATLKIQPSEPRDSAVYFCASGSFPQETQYFGPGTRLLVL.

The rearrangement uses TRBV5-5 and TRBJ1-5; D unresolved. The CDR3 is made up of 14 amino acids. CDR1 SGHKS and CDR2 YYEKEE come from the germline V gene (reference sequence). V lost 4 bases, J lost 1 base, and 9 bases lay in between. This CDR3 is CASSPDISNQPQHF. CDR3 DNA: TGTGCCAGCAGCCCTGACATCAGCAATCAGCCCCAGCATTTT.

This chain links TRBV2 with TRBJ1-1; 7 nucleotides agree with TRBD1. J was trimmed by 1 base and V by 11 bases; bases with no gene match: 13. Germline V gene lookup returns CDR1 SNHLY and CDR2 FYNNEI. This CDR3 is 15 amino acids long. CDR3 DNA: TGTGCCGGCACATTCCGGGACAGCAAGAACACTGAAGCTTTCTTT. This codes for CAGTFRDSKNTEAFF.

This clone was recorded only once. This chain joins TRBV6-1 and TRBJ1-1; 9 bases align to TRBD1. This CDR3 is 15 amino acids long. V lost 6 bases to trimming and J lost 5 bases; unmatched junction nucleotides: 10. Germline CDR1 and CDR2: MNHNS and SASEGT. The CDR3 loop is CASRAQGAVGTEAFF. The CDR3 DNA is TGTGCCAGCAGGGCACAGGGGGCGGTGGGGACTGAAGCTTTCTTT.

This rearrangement joins TRBV10-2 to TRBJ1-5, with D maybe TRBD1 (6 bases). The CDR3 has 13 amino acids. Deletions cut 4 bases from V and 5 bases from J, with 9 bases between. Germline lookup yields CDR1 WSHSY and CDR2 SAAADI. The CDR3 region has the DNA TGCGCCAGCAGTGGGACAGACTATCAGCCCCAGCATTTT. Translated: CASSGTDYQPQHF.

The chain has TRBV5-1 and TRBJ2-3, with TRBD2 identical over 15 bases. The CDR3 totals 14 residues. V shed 7 bases, J shed 6 bases, and the junction held 3 bases outside the gene matches. Germline assignment: CDR1 SGHRS and CDR2 YFSETQ. CDR3 DNA sequence: TGCGCCAGCCAGGGGACTAGCGGGGGGGATACGCAGTATTTT. Its protein product is CASQGTSGGDTQYF.

The chain employs TRBV5-5 and TRBJ2-7; TRBD1 matches at 7 bases. Germline values: CDR1 SGHKS, CDR2 YYEKEE (reference sequence). With V trimmed by 0 bases and J by 2 bases, 5 bases remained unmatched. This CDR3 has 15 residues. CDR3 bases: TGTGCCAGCAGCTTGGGGGACAGTAGCCCCTACGAGCAGTACTTC. Translating it yields CASSLGDSSPYEQYF. Looking up the rest from reference TRBV5-5 and TRBJ2-7 gives the full variable domain: DAGVTQSPTHLIKTRGQQVTLRCSPISGHKSVSWYQQVLGQGPQFIFQYYEKEERGRGNFPDRFSARQFPNYSSELNVNALLLGDSALYLCASSLGDSSPYEQYFGPGTRLTVT.